Following are 11 T cell receptor beta chains from one sample sequenced in a study of T cells in Graves' hyperthyroidism and ophthalmopathy. The investigators amplified TCR beta CDR3 regions from RNA transcripts. The TCR CDR3 was amplified in a first-round RT-PCR using the HTBI primer set. A single record per CDR3 protein comes from TCRdb applying MiXCR to the multiplex PCR reads. The table shows hundreds of thousands of distinct CDR3 sequences, with under 15% occurring only once. Sequenced material: blood. The receptors here all came from a woman under 30 with Graves' hyperthyroidism.

A word on this clonotype: A single base separates this from a much larger clone, so it may be a read error. This chain links TRBV5-8 with TRBJ2-7; D is ambiguous. The germline V gene has CDR1 SGHTS and CDR2 YDEGEE. Trimming left V 0 bases short and J 5 bases short, with 12 bases between. CDR3 length: 14 residues. CDR3 loop: CASSLGAWVNEQYF. DNA of the CDR3: TGTGCCAGCAGCTTGGGGGCGTGGGTCAACGAGCAGTACTTC.

The V and J genes are TRBV2 and TRBJ2-5; TRBD1 is a possible D gene (5 bases). The CDR3 has 15 amino acids. Germline CDR1 and CDR2: SNHLY and FYNNEI. Trimming took off 0 bases at V and 5 bases at J, with 13 bases between the two ends. The CDR3 region has the DNA TGTGCCAGCAGTGAAGCGCGTAGCAGGGTGGAGACCCAGTACTTC. It specifies CASSEARSRVETQYF. The full variable domain, in which reference TRBV2 and TRBJ2-5 provide the parts outside the CDR3, is EPEVTQTPSHQVTQMGQEVILRCVPISNHLYFYWYRQILGQKVEFLVSFYNNEISEKSEIFDDQFSVERPDGSNFTLKIRSTKLEDSAMYFCASSEARSRVETQYFGPGTRLLVL.

In its sample, this clonotype was seen many times. The chain uses TRBV5-1 and TRBJ2-2, with D unresolved. The CDR3 consists of 15 residues. Trimming pared 2 bases from V and 1 base from J, leaving 9 bases between. Germline-derived CDR1 and CDR2 are SGHRS and YFSETQ. The CDR3 DNA reads as TGCGCCAGCAGCTTTCCCCAAGAGAACACCGGGGAGCTGTTTTTT. Residues: CASSFPQENTGELFF.

This clonotype has at least ten counts. This chain links TRBV20-1 with TRBJ2-1, with 8 bases that match TRBD2. The CDR3 loop spans 15 amino acids. After removal of 0 bases from V and 8 bases from J, the junction contained 9 bases not matched to a gene. Germline lookup yields CDR1 DFQATT and CDR2 SNEGSKA (reference sequence). In DNA form, the CDR3 reads TGCAGTGCTAGAGAGGGCGGGAGGTTACCGGATGAGCAGTTCTTC. Translation gives CSAREGGRLPDEQFF.

This clonotype was observed at least ten times. The V call is TRBV6-2 or TRBV6-3, the J call TRBJ1-5; TRBD1 is a possible D gene (6 bases). The germline gives CDR1 MNHEY, CDR2 SVGEGT. Between the trimmed V and J ends, which lost 6 bases and 3 bases, there was a span of 12 bases. This CDR3 region has 14 residues. The CDR3 sequence is CASSVGTINQPQHF. The CDR3 coding sequence is TGTGCCAGCAGCGTGGGGACAATCAATCAGCCCCAGCATTTT.

A few counts support this clonotype. The CDR3 reads CASSFSGEEQFF. Here the CDR3 DNA reads TGTGCCAGCAGTTTTAGCGGGGAAGAGCAGTTCTTC. The rearrangement links TRBV7-9 to TRBJ2-1; 8 bases match TRBD2. After removal of 6 bases from V and 10 bases from J, the junction contained 5 bases not matched to a gene. Per germline, CDR1 SEHNR and CDR2 FQNEAQ (reference sequence). The CDR3 length is 12 residues. Full variable domain (missing parts from reference TRBV7-9 and TRBJ2-1): DTGVSQNPRHKITKRGQNVTFRCDPISEHNRLYWYRQTLGQGPEFLTYFQNEAQLEKSRLLSDRFSAERPKGSFSTLEIQRTEQGDSAMYLCASSFSGEEQFFGPGTRLTVL.

Ten or more counts support this clonotype. This chain uses TRBV11-2 with TRBJ1-2, with D perhaps TRBD1 (6 bases). This CDR3 has 13 residues. The ends were cut back, 6 bases at V and 6 bases at J, with 14 bases in the middle. Germline V CDR1 and CDR2: SGHAT, FQNNGV. The CDR3 region has the DNA TGTGCCAGCAGGTCGTTGACAGGCCATGGCTACACCTTC. Translating gives CASRSLTGHGYTF.

The V gene is TRBV7-9, the J gene TRBJ1-1, with D maybe TRBD1 (5 bases). The CDR3 consists of 14 residues. Germline loops: CDR1 SEHNR, CDR2 FQNEAQ (reference sequence). The V end was cut by 5 bases, the J end by 1 base, with 11 bases between. The CDR3 DNA reads TGTGCCAGCAGCGGCCTGGGGCGGAACACTGAAGCTTTCTTT. Protein: CASSGLGRNTEAFF. Based on the CDR3 plus reference TRBV7-9 and TRBJ1-1, the full variable domain is DTGVSQNPRHKITKRGQNVTFRCDPISEHNRLYWYRQTLGQGPEFLTYFQNEAQLEKSRLLSDRFSAERPKGSFSTLEIQRTEQGDSAMYLCASSGLGRNTEAFFGQGTRLTVV.

The chain is built from TRBV24-1 and TRBJ2-5; 8 positions agree with TRBD1. The germline V gene encodes CDR1 KGHDR and CDR2 SFDVKD. This CDR3 is 14 amino acids long. V lost 7 bases and J lost 4; bases outside the gene matches: 7. The CDR3, as DNA: TGTGCCACCAGGGATATCGACAGGGGAGAGACCCAGTACTTC. It is translated as CATRDIDRGETQYF.

This clonotype occurred many times. This rearrangement joins TRBV29-1 to TRBJ2-4, with D possibly being TRBD1 or TRBD2 (5 bases each). V dropped 0 bases and J dropped 7 bases, with 10 bases sitting between them. CDR3 length: 13 amino acids. Germline V gene sequence: CDR1 SQVTM, CDR2 ANQGSEA. The CDR3 loop is CSVEEEGFNIQYF. CDR3 sequence (DNA): TGCAGCGTTGAAGAAGAGGGGTTTAACATTCAGTACTTC.

The table lists this clonotype with many counts. The chain links TRBV20-1 to TRBJ1-1, with 7 positions matching TRBD1. V lost 3 bases, J lost 0 bases, and 7 bases stayed unmatched. Per the germline V gene, CDR1 is DFQATT and CDR2 is SNEGSKA (reference sequence). The CDR3 length is 15 residues. CDR3 loop: CSARPGQTLNTEAFF. For the CDR3, the DNA is TGCAGTGCTAGGCCGGGACAGACATTGAACACTGAAGCTTTCTTT.